The 3 T cell receptor beta chains in this list originate from one sample, sequenced in a study of long-term antiretroviral therapy in people with HIV. Run at survey level, the immunoSEQ assay was version v3.0. Method: immunoSEQ multiplex PCR; TCRdb's copy keeps in-frame clones and lacks some. The table has tens of thousands of clones, about 85% seen once; the top ten hold approximately 12%. The sequencing used unsorted PBMCs, collected 1.6 years after starting antiretroviral therapy. The source is a man between 40 and 49 years old with HIV.

This sequence joins TRBV6-6 and TRBJ2-7, with D possibly matching TRBD1 (6 bases). V dropped 6 bases and J dropped 6 bases, with 24 bases sitting between them. CDR3 size: 16 residues. Per the germline V gene, CDR1 is MNHNY and CDR2 is SVGAGI (reference sequence). The CDR3 DNA is TGTGCCAGCAGCTCTGGAATCGGGACAAGTAAACCCGAGCAGTACTTC. Translating it yields CASSSGIGTSKPEQYF.

The chain carries TRBV10-3 and TRBJ2-5; 8 nucleotides match TRBD1. Unmatched junction bases numbered 2, after V lost 0 bases and J lost 2 bases. Germline CDR1 is ENHRY and CDR2 is SYGVKD. The CDR3 runs 15 residues. The CDR3 DNA follows: TGTGCCATCAGTGAGTCCAGGACAGGGCAAGAGACCCAGTACTTC. Translated, it gives CAISESRTGQETQYF.

This rearrangement joins TRBV14 to TRBJ1-4; 10 positions agree with TRBD1. The CDR3 has 18 residues. In germline, CDR1 is SGHDN, CDR2 FVKESK. V lost 1 base and J lost 3; bases outside the gene matches: 8. The CDR3 DNA is TGTGCCAGCAGCCAAGGGACAGGGGGTCCCCTCTCTAATGAAAAACTGTTTTTT. Translating gives CASSQGTGGPLSNEKLFF.